This T cell receptor beta chain was obtained from a study of beta chain features in type 1 diabetes. One heparinised draw of blood, averaging about 116 mL, came from each donor. The trim removed 0 bases at V and 7 bases at J, leaving 7 bases unmatched. This CDR3 region has 17 residues. CDR1 is SGDLS, CDR2 YYNGEE, per germline. The authors reverse transcribed all of the isolated RNA, so sequencing captured expressed TCRB transcripts. Each sample of naive, central memory or regulatory T cells had, on average, roughly 3.5 million reads. The assay was immunoSEQ multiplex PCR, and TCRdb's table has in-frame clones only and misses some. The sample shows about 350,000 clones, around 20% of them seen only once.

The chain joins TRBV9 to TRBJ2-2; TRBD2 aligns across 12 bases. The sample taken for sequencing was naive CD4+ T cells from blood. The TCR sequence derives from a young woman in good health. CDR3 amino acids: CASSVVLAGGLHGELFF. The CDR3 DNA reads as TGTGCCAGCAGCGTAGTCCTAGCGGGGGGGCTGCACGGGGAGCTGTTTTTT.